The next 6 T cell receptor beta chains were all read from a single sample in a study of T-cell memory formation after mild COVID-19 (dated by TCRdb to the early 2020s). The library was made by 5' RACE. The sample was run on an Illumina NovaSeq 6000. In TCRdb, the public reads were trimmed at Q25 with fastp and aligned with MiXCR, with productive beta chains retained. Each entry is one CDR3 protein sequence, shown with its most common DNA and genes. In this sample the table shows fewer than 600,000 distinct CDR3 sequences, 20% to 25% of which occur a single time. The top ten hold approximately 8% of the sample. Sequenced sample: PBMCs or a T cell subset sorted from them (not recorded which). The source is an adult woman who had mild COVID-19 (a few samples of this study predate the infection). The sample titles of this study are shuffled in the database, so cell type and time point are left out; the donor was told from shared clones.

The table lists this clonotype with a few counts. The V gene is TRBV4-1, the J gene TRBJ2-3; 7 bases agree with TRBD2. Trimming at V came to 10 bases and at J to 1 base, leaving 5 bases not matched to a gene. This CDR3 has 13 residues. Germline CDR1 MGHRA, CDR2 YSYEKL. The CDR3 sequence is CATRGVGTDTQYF. For the CDR3, the DNA is TGCGCCACCCGGGGGGTTGGCACAGATACGCAGTATTTT.

The chain employs TRBV4-3 and TRBJ2-1; D perhaps matches TRBD1 (7 bases). CDR1 is LGHNA and CDR2 is YSLEER in the germline V gene. The ends were cut back, 2 bases at V and 8 bases at J, with 16 bases in the middle. The CDR3 spans 15 residues. The CDR3 DNA is TGCGCCAGCAGCCAATCAGGGGGAGGTGGGTATGAGCAGTTCTTC. Its translation: CASSQSGGGGYEQFF.

The gene calls are TRBV25-1 and TRBJ2-7; perhaps TRBD2 as D (5 bases). V gave up 3 bases and J gave up 1 base, with 10 bases separating them. The CDR3 extends over 14 amino acids. The germline V gene has CDR1 MGHDK and CDR2 SYGVNS. The CDR3 is CASSDWRYSYEQYF. The CDR3 nucleotides read TGTGCCAGCAGTGATTGGAGGTATTCCTACGAGCAGTACTTC.

This clonotype has just a few counts. The chain joins TRBV20-1 to TRBJ2-3, with 9 nucleotides matching TRBD2. Losses at the gene ends were 2 bases for V and 0 bases for J; bases not matched to a gene: 0. In germline, CDR1 is DFQATT, CDR2 SNEGSKA (reference sequence). The length of the CDR3 is 14 residues. The CDR3 nucleotides read TGCAGTGCTAGAACTAGCGGGAGCACAGATACGCAGTATTTT. This sequence encodes CSARTSGSTDTQYF.

The CDR3 spells CASSLKDRVDYGYTF. The CDR3 coding sequence is TGTGCCAGCAGCCTGAAAGACAGGGTGGACTATGGCTACACCTTC. The rearrangement uses TRBV5-6 and TRBJ1-2; 7 bases fit TRBD1. J was trimmed by 3 bases and V by 4 bases; bases with no gene match: 9. The CDR3 length is 15 residues. The germline CDR1 and CDR2 sequences are SGHDT and YYEEEE.

This chain connects TRBV11-2 to TRBJ2-7; 12 bases align to TRBD2. The V segment lost 5 bases and the J segment 4 bases; nucleotides outside the gene matches: 9. Germline CDR1 SGHAT, CDR2 FQNNGV. This CDR3 comprises 16 residues. The CDR3 DNA sequence: TGTGCCAGCAGCACGAGCGGACTAGCGGGAAAGTACGAGCAGTACTTC. Its protein product is CASSTSGLAGKYEQYF.